A single sample gave rise to the 8 T cell receptor beta chains below, sequenced in a study of blood T cell repertoires in COVID-19. Sequenced by immunoSEQ multiplex PCR; TCRdb stores in-frame clones only, minus some. The sample has approximately 180,000 clones, roughly four fifths seen once. Sequenced: peripheral blood. Every receptor here comes from a woman aged 80 or over with COVID-19, enrolled during active disease.

This rearrangement joins TRBV5-1 to TRBJ1-2, with unresolved D. The CDR3 spans 12 residues. V lost 1 base and J 4 bases, leaving 5 bases between the germline ends. Germline values: CDR1 SGHRS, CDR2 YFSETQ. CDR3 sequence: CASSLRGYGYTF. CDR3 nucleotides: TGCGCCAGCAGCTTGCGGGGCTATGGCTACACCTTC.

J is TRBJ1-1 and V is TRBV3-1 (or the pseudogene TRBV3-2); D may be TRBD1 (6 bases). The CDR3 is 18 residues long. Per the germline V gene, CDR1 is LGHDT and CDR2 is YNNKEL (reference sequence). V was clipped by 1 base and J by 0 bases, with 18 bases between them. CDR3 sequence: CASSQGPPGTLMNTEAFF. The DNA for the CDR3 is TGTGCCAGCAGCCAAGGTCCGCCCGGGACACTAATGAACACTGAAGCTTTCTTT.

This rearrangement joins TRBV3-1 (or the pseudogene TRBV3-2) to TRBJ2-5, with TRBD2 identical over 10 bases. The CDR3 extends over 16 amino acids. Trimming cost V 1 base and J 2 bases; bases outside gene matches: 4. The germline gives CDR1 LGHDT, CDR2 YNNKEL (reference sequence). CDR3 nucleotide sequence: TGTGCCAGCAGCCAAGGTCTAGCGGGGGCTCAAGAGACCCAGTACTTC. Its translation: CASSQGLAGAQETQYF.

The V and J genes are TRBV28 and TRBJ1-6; D gene unclear. V lost 1 base and J lost 0, with 19 bases in between. The CDR3 extends over 20 amino acids. The germline CDR1 and CDR2 sequences are MDHEN and SYDVKM. The DNA of the CDR3 is TGTGCCAGCAGTTTATCTCGCCAGGTATGGCGCGACTCCTATAATTCACCCCTCCACTTT. This codes for CASSLSRQVWRDSYNSPLHF. The entire variable domain, with the rest obtained from reference TRBV28 and TRBJ1-6, is as follows: DVKVTQSSRYLVKRTGEKVFLECVQDMDHENMFWYRQDPGLGLRLIYFSYDVKMKEKGDIPEGYSVSREKKERFSLILESASTNQTSMYLCASSLSRQVWRDSYNSPLHFGNGTRLTVT.

The V call is TRBV9, the J call TRBJ1-2; the D gene is possibly TRBD1 (5 bases). V gave up 0 bases and J gave up 8 bases, with 5 bases separating them. The CDR3 has 11 amino acids. Germline CDR1 is SGDLS and CDR2 is YYNGEE. The CDR3 DNA is TGTGCCAGCAGCGTAGGGGGCGGCTACACCTTC. Protein sequence: CASSVGGGYTF.

The V and J genes are TRBV27 and TRBJ1-2; 9 bases map to TRBD1. CDR1 is MNHEY and CDR2 is SMNVEV in the germline V gene (reference sequence). V lost 0 bases to trimming and J lost 6 bases; unmatched junction nucleotides: 14. The CDR3 has 18 residues. The DNA for the CDR3 is TGTGCCAGCAGTTTATCGCCCCTCCGGGACAGGGAGTCGGATGGCTACACCTTC. This encodes CASSLSPLRDRESDGYTF.

This chain links TRBV3-1 (or the pseudogene TRBV3-2) with TRBJ2-3, with TRBD2 identical over 9 bases. CDR1 is LGHDT and CDR2 is YNNKEL in the germline V gene (reference sequence). CDR3 size: 20 residues. V was pared by 1 base and J by 0 bases, with 14 bases of the junction left unmatched. The DNA for the CDR3 is TGTGCCAGCAGCCAAGGACTCGTCACTAGCGGGCCGACTAGCACAGATACGCAGTATTTT. Residues: CASSQGLVTSGPTSTDTQYF.

This clone has just one count. The J gene is TRBJ1-3, the V gene TRBV18; possibly TRBD1 for D (6 bases). This CDR3 spans 18 amino acids. Looked up from germline, CDR1 is KGHSH and CDR2 is LQKENI. Trimming removed 3 bases from V and 5 bases from J, with 23 bases in between. The CDR3 region has the DNA TGTGCCAGCTCACCCACGGGACATGGTATCTCGTGGAGAAACACCATATATTTT. This encodes CASSPTGHGISWRNTIYF.